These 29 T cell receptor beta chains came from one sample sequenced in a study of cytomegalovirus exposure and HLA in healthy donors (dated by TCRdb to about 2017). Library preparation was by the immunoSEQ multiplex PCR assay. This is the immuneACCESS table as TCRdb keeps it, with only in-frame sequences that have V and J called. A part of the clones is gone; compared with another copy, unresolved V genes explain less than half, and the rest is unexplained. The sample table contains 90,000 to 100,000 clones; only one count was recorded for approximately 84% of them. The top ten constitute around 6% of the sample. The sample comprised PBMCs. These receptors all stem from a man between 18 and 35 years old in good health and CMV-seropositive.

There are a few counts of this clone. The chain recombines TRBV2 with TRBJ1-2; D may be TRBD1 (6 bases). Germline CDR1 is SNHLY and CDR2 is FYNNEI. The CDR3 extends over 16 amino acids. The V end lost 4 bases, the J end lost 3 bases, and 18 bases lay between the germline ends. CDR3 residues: CASSVGGQPPYYGYTF. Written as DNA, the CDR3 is TGTGCCAGCAGTGTGGGTGGACAGCCTCCATACTATGGCTACACCTTC.

CDR3 DNA: TGTGCCAGCAGCTTGAGCGGGGTACTGGCTGGCTACACCTTC. Protein sequence: CASSLSGVLAGYTF. The chain combines TRBV5-4 with TRBJ1-2; no clear D. Trimming removed 1 base at V and 7 bases at J, with 14 bases between. CDR1 SGHNT and CDR2 YYREEE come from the germline V gene (reference sequence). CDR3 length equals 14 residues.

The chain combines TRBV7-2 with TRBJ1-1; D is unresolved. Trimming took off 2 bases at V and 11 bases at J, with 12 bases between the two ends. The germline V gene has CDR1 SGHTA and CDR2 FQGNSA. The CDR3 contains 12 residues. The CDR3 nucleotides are TGTGCCAGCAGCTTAACAGACCTCGACGCTTTCTTT. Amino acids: CASSLTDLDAFF.

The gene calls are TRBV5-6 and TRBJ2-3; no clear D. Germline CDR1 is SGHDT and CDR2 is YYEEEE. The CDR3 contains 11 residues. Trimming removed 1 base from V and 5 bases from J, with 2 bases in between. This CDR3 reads CASSLRDTQYF. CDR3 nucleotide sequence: TGTGCCAGCAGCTTGCGAGATACGCAGTATTTT.

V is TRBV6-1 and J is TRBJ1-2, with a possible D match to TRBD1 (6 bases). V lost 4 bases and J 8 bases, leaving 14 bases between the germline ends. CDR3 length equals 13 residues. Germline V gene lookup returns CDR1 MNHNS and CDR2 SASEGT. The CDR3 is CASSASGASGYTF. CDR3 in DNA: TGTGCCAGCAGTGCTTCAGGGGCGAGCGGCTACACCTTC.

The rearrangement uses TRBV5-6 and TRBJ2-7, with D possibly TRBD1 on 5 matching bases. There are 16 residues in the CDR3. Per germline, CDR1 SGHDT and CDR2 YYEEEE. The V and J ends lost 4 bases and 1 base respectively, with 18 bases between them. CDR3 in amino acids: CASSTQFFRDSYEQYF. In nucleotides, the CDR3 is TGTGCCAGCAGCACCCAATTTTTCAGGGATTCCTACGAGCAGTACTTC. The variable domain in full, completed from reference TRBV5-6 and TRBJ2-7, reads DAGVTQSPTHLIKTRGQQVTLRCSPKSGHDTVSWYQQALGQGPQFIFQYYEEEERQRGNFPDRFSGHQFPNYSSELNVNALLLGDSALYLCASSTQFFRDSYEQYFGPGTRLTVT.

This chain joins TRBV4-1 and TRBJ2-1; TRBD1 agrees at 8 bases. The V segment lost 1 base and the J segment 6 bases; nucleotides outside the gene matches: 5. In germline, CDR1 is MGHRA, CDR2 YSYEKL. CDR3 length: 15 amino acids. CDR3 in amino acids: CASSQGDRGVNEQFF. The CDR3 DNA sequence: TGCGCCAGCAGCCAAGGTGACAGGGGTGTCAATGAGCAGTTCTTC.

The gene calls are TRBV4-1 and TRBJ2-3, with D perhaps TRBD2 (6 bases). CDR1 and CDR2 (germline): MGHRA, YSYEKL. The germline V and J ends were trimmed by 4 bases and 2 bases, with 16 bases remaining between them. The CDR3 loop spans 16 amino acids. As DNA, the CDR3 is TGCGCCAGCAGCCGAACAATGGGCGGGACCACAGATACGCAGTATTTT. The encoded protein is CASSRTMGGTTDTQYF.

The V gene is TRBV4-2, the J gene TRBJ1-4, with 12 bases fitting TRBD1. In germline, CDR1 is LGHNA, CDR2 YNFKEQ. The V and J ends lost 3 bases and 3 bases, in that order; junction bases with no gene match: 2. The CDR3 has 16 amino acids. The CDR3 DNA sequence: TGTGCCAGCAGCCAGGGACAGGGGGCTTCTAATGAAAAACTGTTTTTT. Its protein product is CASSQGQGASNEKLFF.

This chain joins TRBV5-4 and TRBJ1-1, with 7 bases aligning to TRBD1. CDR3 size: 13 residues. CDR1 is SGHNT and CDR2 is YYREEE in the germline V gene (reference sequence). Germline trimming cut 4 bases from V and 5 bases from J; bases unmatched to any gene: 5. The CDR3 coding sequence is TGTGCCAGCAGCCTAACAGGGGATACTGAAGCTTTCTTT. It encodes CASSLTGDTEAFF.

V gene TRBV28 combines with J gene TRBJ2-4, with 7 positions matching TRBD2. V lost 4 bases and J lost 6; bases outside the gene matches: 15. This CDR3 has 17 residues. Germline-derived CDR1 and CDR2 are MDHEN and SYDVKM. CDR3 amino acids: CASSSIGWEGLANIQYF. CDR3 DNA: TGTGCCAGCAGTTCAATTGGGTGGGAGGGCCTGGCAAACATTCAGTACTTC.

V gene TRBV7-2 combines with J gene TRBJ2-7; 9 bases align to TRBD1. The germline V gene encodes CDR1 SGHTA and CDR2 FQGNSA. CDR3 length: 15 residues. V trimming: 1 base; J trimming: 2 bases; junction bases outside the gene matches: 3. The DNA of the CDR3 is TGTGCCAGCAGCTTAGTTGGACAGGGGACCTACGAGCAGTACTTC. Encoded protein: CASSLVGQGTYEQYF.

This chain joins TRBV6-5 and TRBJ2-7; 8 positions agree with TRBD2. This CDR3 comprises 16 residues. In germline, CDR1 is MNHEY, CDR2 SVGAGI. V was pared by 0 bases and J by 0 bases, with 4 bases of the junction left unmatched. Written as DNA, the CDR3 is TGTGCCAGCAGTTACTCGGCGGGGGGCTCCTCCTACGAGCAGTACTTC. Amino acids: CASSYSAGGSSYEQYF.

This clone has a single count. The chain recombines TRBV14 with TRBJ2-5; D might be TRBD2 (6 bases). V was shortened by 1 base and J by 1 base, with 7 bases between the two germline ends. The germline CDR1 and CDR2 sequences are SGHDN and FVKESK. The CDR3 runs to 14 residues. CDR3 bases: TGTGCCAGCAGCCAAGGGGGACTCCAAGAGACCCAGTACTTC. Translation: CASSQGGLQETQYF. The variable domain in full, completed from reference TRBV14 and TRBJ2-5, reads EAGVTQFPSHSVIEKGQTVTLRCDPISGHDNLYWYRRVMGKEIKFLLHFVKESKQDESGMPNNRFLAERTGGTYSTLKVQPAELEDSGVYFCASSQGGLQETQYFGPGTRLLVL.

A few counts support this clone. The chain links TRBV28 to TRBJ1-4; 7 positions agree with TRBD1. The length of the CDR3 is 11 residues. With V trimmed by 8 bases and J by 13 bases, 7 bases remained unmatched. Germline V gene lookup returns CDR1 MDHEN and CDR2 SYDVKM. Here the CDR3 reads CASQSTGALFF. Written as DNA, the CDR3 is TGTGCCAGCCAGAGTACAGGGGCACTGTTTTTT.

The CDR3 region is CASSYSEGVTNEKLFF. In nucleotides, the CDR3 is TGTGCCAGCAGTTACTCTGAAGGGGTGACGAATGAAAAACTGTTTTTT. J is TRBJ1-4 and V is TRBV6-5; weak D call: TRBD1 (5 bases). Germline-derived CDR1 and CDR2 are MNHEY and SVGAGI. CDR3 size: 16 residues. Trimming cost V 0 bases and J 5 bases, with 13 bases left between them.

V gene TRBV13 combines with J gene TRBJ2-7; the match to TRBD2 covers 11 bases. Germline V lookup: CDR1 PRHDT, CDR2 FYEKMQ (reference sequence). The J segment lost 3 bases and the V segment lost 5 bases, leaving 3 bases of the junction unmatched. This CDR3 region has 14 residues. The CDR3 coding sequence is TGTGCCAGCAGCAATAGCGGGAGGGTCTACGAGCAGTACTTC. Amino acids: CASSNSGRVYEQYF. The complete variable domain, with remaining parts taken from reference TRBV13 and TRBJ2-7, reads AAGVIQSPRHLIKEKRETATLKCYPIPRHDTVYWYQQGPGQDPQFLISFYEKMQSDKGSIPDRFSAQQFSDYHSELNMSSLELGDSALYFCASSNSGRVYEQYFGPGTRLTVT.

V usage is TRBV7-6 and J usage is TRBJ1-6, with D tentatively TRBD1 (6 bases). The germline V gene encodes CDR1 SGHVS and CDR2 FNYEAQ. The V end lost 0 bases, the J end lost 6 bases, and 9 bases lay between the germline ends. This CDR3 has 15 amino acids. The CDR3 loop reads CASSLAVGGNSPLHF. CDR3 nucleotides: TGTGCCAGCAGCTTAGCGGTAGGGGGTAATTCACCCCTCCACTTT.

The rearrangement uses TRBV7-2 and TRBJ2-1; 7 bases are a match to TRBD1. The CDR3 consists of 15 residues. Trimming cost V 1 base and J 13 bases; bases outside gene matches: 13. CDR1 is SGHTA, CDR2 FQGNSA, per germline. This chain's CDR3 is CASSLGTGGTSPQFF. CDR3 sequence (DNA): TGTGCCAGCAGCTTAGGGACAGGCGGAACATCCCCCCAGTTCTTC.

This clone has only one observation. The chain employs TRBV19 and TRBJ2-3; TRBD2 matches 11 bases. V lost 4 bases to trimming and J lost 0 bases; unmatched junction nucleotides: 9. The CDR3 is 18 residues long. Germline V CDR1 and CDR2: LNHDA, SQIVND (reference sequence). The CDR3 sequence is CASSTGTSGDTSTDTQYF. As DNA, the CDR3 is TGTGCCAGTAGTACCGGGACTAGCGGAGATACTAGCACAGATACGCAGTATTTT.

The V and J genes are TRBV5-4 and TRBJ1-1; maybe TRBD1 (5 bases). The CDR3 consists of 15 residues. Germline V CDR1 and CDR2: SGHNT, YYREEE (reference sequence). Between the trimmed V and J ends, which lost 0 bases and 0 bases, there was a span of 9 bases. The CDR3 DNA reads TGTGCCAGCAGCTTGGTCCGGGGGATGAACACTGAAGCTTTCTTT. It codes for CASSLVRGMNTEAFF.

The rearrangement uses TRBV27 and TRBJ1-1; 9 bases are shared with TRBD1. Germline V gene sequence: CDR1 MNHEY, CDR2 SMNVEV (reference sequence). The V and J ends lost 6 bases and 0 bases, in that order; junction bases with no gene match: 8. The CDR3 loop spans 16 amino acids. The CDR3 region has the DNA TGTGCCAGCAGCTTCCATGGACAGGGGATGAACACTGAAGCTTTCTTT. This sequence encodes CASSFHGQGMNTEAFF.

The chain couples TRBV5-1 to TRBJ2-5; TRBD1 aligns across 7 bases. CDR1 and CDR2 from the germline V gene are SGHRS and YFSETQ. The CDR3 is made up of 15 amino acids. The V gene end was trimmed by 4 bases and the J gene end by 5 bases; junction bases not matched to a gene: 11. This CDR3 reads CASSQTTGTEETQYF. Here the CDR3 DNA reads TGCGCCAGCAGCCAAACGACAGGGACGGAGGAGACCCAGTACTTC.

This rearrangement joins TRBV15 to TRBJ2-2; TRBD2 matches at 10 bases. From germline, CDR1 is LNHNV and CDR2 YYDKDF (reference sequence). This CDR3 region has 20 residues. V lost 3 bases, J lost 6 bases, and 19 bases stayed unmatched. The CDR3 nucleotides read TGTGCCACCAGCAGCACCACGACTAGCGGGCGGATACGGGGGGCCGGGGAGCTGTTTTTT. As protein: CATSSTTTSGRIRGAGELFF.

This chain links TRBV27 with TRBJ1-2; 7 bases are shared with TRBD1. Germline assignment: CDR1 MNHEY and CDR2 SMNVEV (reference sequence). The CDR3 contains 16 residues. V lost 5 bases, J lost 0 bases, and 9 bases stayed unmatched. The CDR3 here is CASSQTTGLANYGYTF. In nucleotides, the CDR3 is TGTGCCAGCAGTCAAACGACAGGGTTAGCTAACTATGGCTACACCTTC.

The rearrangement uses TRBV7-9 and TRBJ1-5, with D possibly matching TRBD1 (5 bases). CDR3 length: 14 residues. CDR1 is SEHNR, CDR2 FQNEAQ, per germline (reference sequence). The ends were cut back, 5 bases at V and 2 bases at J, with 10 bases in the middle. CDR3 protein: CASSPGGGNQPQHF. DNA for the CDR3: TGTGCCAGCAGCCCGGGGGGGGGCAATCAGCCCCAGCATTTT.

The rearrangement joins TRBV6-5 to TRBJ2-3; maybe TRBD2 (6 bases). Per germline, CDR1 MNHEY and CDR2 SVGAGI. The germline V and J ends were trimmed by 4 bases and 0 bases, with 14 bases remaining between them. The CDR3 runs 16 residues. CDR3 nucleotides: TGTGCCAGCAGTTCCCGGGACTTCGATAGCACAGATACGCAGTATTTT. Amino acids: CASSSRDFDSTDTQYF.

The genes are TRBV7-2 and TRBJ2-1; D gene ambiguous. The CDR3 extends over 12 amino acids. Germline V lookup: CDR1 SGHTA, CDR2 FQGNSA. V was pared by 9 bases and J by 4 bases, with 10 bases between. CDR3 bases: TGTGCCAGTAGGAGAGATTACAATGAGCAGTTCTTC. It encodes CASRRDYNEQFF.

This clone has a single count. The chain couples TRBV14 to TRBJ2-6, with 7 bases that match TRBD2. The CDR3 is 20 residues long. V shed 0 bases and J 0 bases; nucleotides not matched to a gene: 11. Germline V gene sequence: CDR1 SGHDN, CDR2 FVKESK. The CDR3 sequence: CASSQDTLLAENSGANVLTF. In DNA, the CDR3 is TGTGCCAGCAGCCAAGACACCCTTCTAGCGGAGAACTCTGGGGCCAACGTCCTGACTTTC.